These 9 T cell receptor beta chains were sequenced from one sample in a study of PD-L1 blockade in urothelial cancer. The data were produced by immunoSEQ multiplex PCR, yet TCRdb's version contains in-frame clones alone and is incomplete. The profile shows about 88,000 clones, around nine tenths of them singletons. The sample in question was PBMCs, obtained around atezolizumab (anti-PD-L1) treatment. The receptors originated from a man aged 55 to 69 with urothelial cancer.

This clone was seen once. The chain employs TRBV4-1 and TRBJ2-1, with 11 bases lining up with TRBD2. After removal of 4 bases from V and 9 bases from J, the junction contained 8 bases not matched to a gene. Germline CDR1 reads MGHRA; CDR2 reads YSYEKL. The CDR3 is 15 residues long. The CDR3 sequence is CASSPYGTSGGEQFF. The CDR3 nucleotides are TGCGCCAGCAGCCCCTACGGGACTAGCGGAGGTGAGCAGTTCTTC.

The chain couples TRBV5-1 to TRBJ2-5; 16 bases match TRBD2. The germline V gene has CDR1 SGHRS and CDR2 YFSETQ. V shed 0 bases and J 2 bases; nucleotides not matched to a gene: 1. The CDR3 spans 17 residues. CDR3 protein: CASSLGGLAGGQETQYF. CDR3 coding DNA: TGCGCCAGCAGCTTGGGGGGACTAGCGGGAGGGCAAGAGACCCAGTACTTC.

The chain couples TRBV7-2 to TRBJ1-1; TRBD1 aligns across 7 bases. CDR1 and CDR2 (germline): SGHTA, FQGNSA. The V gene end was trimmed by 5 bases and the J gene end by 4 bases; junction bases not matched to a gene: 10. The CDR3 covers 15 residues. As DNA, the CDR3 is TGTGCCAGCAGCCGACGGGACAGCCGAGGCACTGAAGCTTTCTTT. Its protein is CASSRRDSRGTEAFF.

The rearrangement uses TRBV7-2 and TRBJ2-7; D is possibly TRBD2 (6 bases). Germline values: CDR1 SGHTA, CDR2 FQGNSA. This CDR3 spans 15 amino acids. Trimming cost V 3 bases and J 0 bases, with 12 bases left between them. The CDR3 DNA reads as TGTGCCAGCAGCTTTGGAGGGCTCAGCTCCTACGAGCAGTACTTC. Encoded protein: CASSFGGLSSYEQYF.

The genes are TRBV1 and TRBJ2-1; the D call in the table, TRBD2, was not verified against the DNA. TRBV1 is listed as a pseudogene. The CDR3 has 16 amino acids. The CDR3: CTSSPRTSGRTHEQFF. In DNA, the CDR3 is TGCACCAGCAGCCCCAGGACTAGCGGGAGAACCCATGAGCAGTTCTTC.

V and J are TRBV15 and TRBJ1-2; 8 positions agree with TRBD1. Germline V gene data show CDR1 as LNHNV and CDR2 as YYDKDF (reference sequence). CDR3 length equals 15 residues. J was trimmed by 4 bases and V by 3 bases; bases with no gene match: 7. The CDR3 nucleotides are TGTGCCACCAGCAGTAGACAGGGGATTTCCTATGGCTACACCTTC. Its translation: CATSSRQGISYGYTF. Using reference TRBV15 and TRBJ1-2 for the parts outside the CDR3, the full variable domain is DAMVIQNPRYQVTQFGKPVTLSCSQTLNHNVMYWYQQKSSQAPKLLFHYYDKDFNNEADTPDNFQSRRPNTSFCFLDIRSPGLGDTAMYLCATSSRQGISYGYTFGSGTRLTVV.

The chain uses TRBV4-3 and TRBJ1-5; unclear D gene. The length of the CDR3 is 16 residues. Germline values: CDR1 LGHNA, CDR2 YSLEER. Trimming removed 0 bases from V and 0 bases from J, with 9 bases in between. CDR3 coding DNA: TGCGCCAGCAGCCAAGATTGGAGGTATAGCAATCAGCCCCAGCATTTT. The encoded protein is CASSQDWRYSNQPQHF.

The chain couples TRBV11-2 to TRBJ1-6; 7 bases fit TRBD1. Germline CDR1 reads SGHAT; CDR2 reads FQNNGV. The CDR3 spans 16 residues. Unmatched junction bases numbered 6, after V lost 0 bases and J lost 7 bases. CDR3 residues: CASSLEVGTENSPLHF. CDR3 nucleotides: TGTGCCAGCAGCTTAGAAGTAGGGACAGAGAATTCACCCCTCCACTTT.

In DNA form, the CDR3 reads TGTGCCAGTAGGGCCGACAGGGCTTTTAATTCACCCCTCCACTTT. This encodes CASRADRAFNSPLHF. The rearrangement uses TRBV19 and TRBJ1-6; 7 nucleotides align to TRBD1. Per the germline V gene, CDR1 is LNHDA and CDR2 is SQIVND (reference sequence). J lost 6 bases, V lost 6 bases, and 8 bases had no gene match. CDR3 length: 15 residues.